This TCR beta chain was sequenced during a study of blood T cell repertoires in COVID-19. Original analysis: Estimated nucleated cell counts came from reference gene primer amplification. Profiling relied on immunoSEQ multiplex PCR, and the TCRdb table lists in-frame clones only, not all of them. V and J calls and clone size are as listed in that table; D and trimming were resolved from the DNA. Altogether around 150,000 clones are present, roughly 93% being singletons, with the ten largest covering about 2.3%. The V segment lost 5 bases and the J segment 5 bases; nucleotides outside the gene matches: 6. The CDR3 length is 14 residues. In germline, CDR1 is LGHDT, CDR2 YNNKEL (reference sequence).

This clonotype was sampled from a man aged 18 to 29 with acute or convalescent COVID-19. Sequencing was performed on peripheral blood. The chain employs TRBV3-1 (or the pseudogene TRBV3-2) and TRBJ1-1; 9 bases agree with TRBD1. This chain's CDR3 is CASSSLGTGTEAFF. In DNA, the CDR3 is TGTGCCAGCAGCTCCCTAGGGACAGGGACTGAAGCTTTCTTT.